This record looks at one T cell receptor (beta chain) sequence and its context. Clones were read by immunoSEQ multiplex PCR, and TCRdb kept only the in-frame ones, dropping some. The table lists about 100,000 clones, under 90% of them singletons. Germline loops: CDR1 SQVTM, CDR2 ANQGSEA. CDR3 length: 14 residues. V dropped 4 bases and J dropped 2; count of bases not matched to a gene: 4. This record belongs to a study of OX40 agonist ivuxolimab in advanced cancers. The clonotype comes from an adult with an advanced solid tumor such as melanoma, head and neck, liver or kidney cancer. Sequencing was performed on CD4+ or CD8+ T cells sorted from blood, taken in a trial of the OX40 agonist ivuxolimab. The rearrangement links TRBV29-1 to TRBJ2-7, with TRBD2 identical over 11 bases. The CDR3 loop is CSVVHSGRAYEQYF. The CDR3 nucleotides read TGCAGCGTTGTACATAGCGGGAGGGCCTACGAGCAGTACTTC.